These 10 T cell receptor beta chains were all obtained from the same sample, sequenced in a study of blood T cell repertoires in COVID-19. Measured with immunoSEQ multiplex PCR; TCRdb has only the in-frame clones, and not every one. The sample shows fewer than 350,000 clones, almost 90% of them seen only once. Sequencing was performed on PBMCs or T cells enriched from blood (not recorded which). Source of these receptors: a woman younger than 35 with acute COVID-19.

The chain carries TRBV30 and TRBJ1-5; tentatively, D is TRBD1 (6 bases). Trimming removed 2 bases from V and 4 bases from J, with 9 bases in between. In germline, CDR1 is GTSNPN, CDR2 SVGIG (reference sequence). The CDR3 loop spans 13 amino acids. CDR3 sequence: CAWSWDKNQPQHF. The CDR3, as DNA: TGTGCCTGGAGTTGGGACAAGAATCAGCCCCAGCATTTT.

The chain carries TRBV27 and TRBJ1-5; a possible D gene is TRBD1 (5 bases). CDR1 is MNHEY and CDR2 is SMNVEV in the germline V gene (reference sequence). The germline V and J ends were trimmed by 4 bases and 4 bases, with 8 bases remaining between them. The CDR3 loop spans 13 amino acids. In DNA form, the CDR3 reads TGTGCCAGCAGTTGGGGCAGAAATCAGCCCCAGCATTTT. This translates into CASSWGRNQPQHF.

Note on this clone: One end of the junction varies from germline; a read error may be responsible. The V and J genes are TRBV5-4 and TRBJ1-1, with D possibly being TRBD1 (6 bases). Germline values: CDR1 SGHNT, CDR2 YYREEE (reference sequence). The CDR3 is made up of 12 amino acids. The CDR3 DNA follows: TGTGCCAGCAGCTTGGAGGACGACAGGAATTACTTT. Protein product: CASSLEDDRNYF.

The chain joins TRBV4-1 to TRBJ2-3, with 8 bases matching TRBD2. J was trimmed by 3 bases and V by 8 bases; bases with no gene match: 13. This CDR3 comprises 16 residues. Germline V gene lookup returns CDR1 MGHRA and CDR2 YSYEKL. The CDR3 DNA sequence: TGCGCCAGCTTACCATTAAATAGCGGGAAGACAGATACGCAGTATTTT. Translating gives CASLPLNSGKTDTQYF.

V is TRBV5-6 and J is TRBJ2-5; 16 nucleotides agree with TRBD2. The CDR3 is 17 residues long. From germline, CDR1 is SGHDT and CDR2 YYEEEE. V gave up 4 bases and J gave up 5 bases; unmatched junction bases: 8. The chain's CDR3 is CASSLGLAGGSRETQYF. CDR3 DNA sequence: TGTGCCAGCAGCCTGGGACTAGCGGGAGGGTCTAGGGAGACCCAGTACTTC. The whole variable domain, remainder taken from reference TRBV5-6 and TRBJ2-5, is DAGVTQSPTHLIKTRGQQVTLRCSPKSGHDTVSWYQQALGQGPQFIFQYYEEEERQRGNFPDRFSGHQFPNYSSELNVNALLLGDSALYLCASSLGLAGGSRETQYFGPGTRLLVL.

The chain is built from TRBV5-6 and TRBJ2-1, with 7 bases aligning to TRBD2. V lost 0 bases to trimming and J lost 4 bases; unmatched junction nucleotides: 7. CDR3 length: 16 residues. Germline V gives CDR1 SGHDT, CDR2 YYEEEE. Here the CDR3 reads CASSLVASGFYNEQFF. CDR3 sequence (DNA): TGTGCCAGCAGCTTGGTGGCTAGCGGTTTTTACAATGAGCAGTTCTTC. The complete variable domain, with remaining parts taken from reference TRBV5-6 and TRBJ2-1, reads DAGVTQSPTHLIKTRGQQVTLRCSPKSGHDTVSWYQQALGQGPQFIFQYYEEEERQRGNFPDRFSGHQFPNYSSELNVNALLLGDSALYLCASSLVASGFYNEQFFGPGTRLTVL.

The chain links TRBV28 to TRBJ2-1; TRBD2 matches at 7 bases. This CDR3 contains 16 residues. V trimming: 8 bases; J trimming: 4 bases; junction bases outside the gene matches: 14. CDR1 is MDHEN and CDR2 is SYDVKM in the germline V gene. The CDR3 region is CASGIRPSGIYNEQFF. DNA for the CDR3: TGTGCCAGCGGGATCCGTCCTAGCGGTATATACAATGAGCAGTTCTTC. Full variable domain (rest looked up from reference TRBV28 and TRBJ2-1): DVKVTQSSRYLVKRTGEKVFLECVQDMDHENMFWYRQDPGLGLRLIYFSYDVKMKEKGDIPEGYSVSREKKERFSLILESASTNQTSMYLCASGIRPSGIYNEQFFGPGTRLTVL.

The genes are TRBV24-1 and TRBJ2-7; D is perhaps TRBD2 (6 bases). The germline V gene encodes CDR1 KGHDR and CDR2 SFDVKD. Trimming pared 4 bases from V and 6 bases from J, leaving 12 bases between. The length of the CDR3 is 13 residues. CDR3 DNA sequence: TGTGCCACCAGTGAGGAGGGGTTAGTCGAGCAGTACTTC. It is translated as CATSEEGLVEQYF.

The genes are TRBV4-1 and TRBJ2-6, with TRBD1 matching 8 bases. The germline CDR1 and CDR2 sequences are MGHRA and YSYEKL. There are 18 residues in the CDR3. The ends lost 4 bases at V and 1 base at J; junction bases unmatched: 9. The CDR3 nucleotides are TGCGCCAGCAGCCCAGGACAGGGACCGACATCTGGGGCCAACGTCCTGACTTTC. Translation: CASSPGQGPTSGANVLTF.

This rearrangement joins TRBV12-5 to TRBJ2-1, with 14 bases aligning to TRBD2. Losses at the gene ends were 0 bases for V and 4 bases for J; bases not matched to a gene: 17. Germline V gene sequence: CDR1 LGHNT, CDR2 FRNRAP. This CDR3 contains 22 residues. The CDR3: CASGLVLFRGLAGAPNYNEQFF. In DNA form, the CDR3 reads TGTGCTAGTGGTTTGGTACTTTTCCGGGGACTAGCGGGAGCCCCCAATTACAATGAGCAGTTCTTC. The full variable domain, completed using reference TRBV12-5 and TRBJ2-1, is DARVTQTPRHKVTEMGQEVTMRCQPILGHNTVFWYRQTMMQGLELLAYFRNRAPLDDSGMPKDRFSAEMPDATLATLKIQPSEPRDSAVYFCASGLVLFRGLAGAPNYNEQFFGPGTRLTVL.